The clone carrying this T cell receptor (beta chain) has ten or more counts. The record originates from a study of T cells after yellow fever vaccination. A 5'RACE template-switching step, the method used to make TCR cDNA, added a universal primer site and UMIs. MiXCR, applied by TCRdb to the 5' RACE reads, yields one record per CDR3 protein. The sample lists about 300,000 distinct CDR3 sequences, 8.5% to 10% occurring once. The V end lost 5 bases, the J end lost 6 bases, and 13 bases lay between the germline ends. CDR1 SEHNR and CDR2 FQNEAQ come from the germline V gene (reference sequence). There are 14 residues in the CDR3.

The sequencing here drew on CD4+ T cells sorted from PBMCs, taken 5 days after the yellow fever booster vaccination. The chain has TRBV7-9 and TRBJ2-2; D possibly corresponds to TRBD2 (5 bases). The receptor was isolated from a man younger than 30 who received the YFV17D yellow fever vaccine. Here the CDR3 reads CASSPAEGSGELFF. CDR3 sequence (DNA): TGTGCCAGCAGCCCGGCCGAGGGATCCGGGGAGCTGTTTTTT.